This record concerns one T cell receptor (beta chain) sequence. The data were obtained in a study of blood T cell repertoires in COVID-19. Overall study: Sites across the United States, Italy and Spain contributed samples from acute and convalescent COVID-19.

Trimming removed 7 bases at V and 3 bases at J, with 19 bases between. The CDR3 is 15 amino acids. Germline V gives CDR1 SGDLS, CDR2 YYNGEE. Per the authors' pipeline: Reference gene primer amplification gave estimated nucleated cell counts. The table came from immunoSEQ multiplex PCR; TCRdb's copy has only in-frame clones and leaves some out. From that table come the V and J calls and clone size; the DNA was used to work out D and trimming. The top ten clones hold around 7% of a sample with about 230,000 clones, roughly 79% of them seen once. The chain combines TRBV9 with TRBJ1-1; D might be TRBD1 (5 bases). Sample: peripheral blood. The sequence derives from a woman aged 80 or over with COVID-19, enrolled during active disease. CDR3 in amino acids: CASEQLWGDHTEAFF. CDR3 DNA: TGTGCCAGCGAGCAGCTCTGGGGGGATCACACTGAAGCTTTCTTT.